The 28 T cell receptor beta chains in this list originate from one sample, sequenced in a study of shared clonotypes between healthy human individuals. Here immunoSEQ multiplex PCR was the method, and the copy in TCRdb shows in-frame clones only, minus some. This table holds some 690,000 clones, around 91% found once. Sequencing used memory CD8+ T cells from PBMCs. Subset noted: CD45RO+ cells pooled with CCR7-negative TemRA cells. The receptors shown here come from a man in his late teens or twenties in good health. Some clones in this sample may be carry-over from other donors' samples.

This sequence joins TRBV7-9 and TRBJ1-4; D is perhaps TRBD1 (5 bases). Trimming left V 5 bases short and J 10 bases short, with 14 bases between. Germline values: CDR1 SEHNR, CDR2 FQNEAQ (reference sequence). CDR3 length: 13 residues. CDR3 amino acids: CASSTGLEGKLFF. The CDR3 nucleotides read TGTGCCAGCAGCACGGGACTCGAGGGAAAACTGTTTTTT.

V usage is TRBV11-1 and J usage is TRBJ1-2, with 7 bases identical to TRBD1. Germline CDR1 and CDR2: SGHAT and FQDESV (reference sequence). V shed 1 base and J 6 bases; nucleotides not matched to a gene: 5. The length of the CDR3 is 14 residues. CDR3 bases: TGTGCCAGCAGCTTAGAAGATACAGGGGATGGCTACACCTTC. It yields the protein CASSLEDTGDGYTF.

As regards this clone: The sample holds other DNA sequences that translate to the same CDR3. The CDR3 sequence is CASSLGQTYEQYF. The CDR3 DNA follows: TGTGCCAGCAGTTTAGGACAGACCTACGAGCAGTACTTC. The chain links TRBV27 to TRBJ2-7, with D maybe TRBD1 (6 bases). The germline CDR1 and CDR2 sequences are MNHEY and SMNVEV (reference sequence). Trimming stripped 2 bases from V and 2 bases from J, with 7 bases between. CDR3 length: 13 residues.

The V and J genes are TRBV15 and TRBJ2-2; D not certain. The CDR3 loop spans 13 amino acids. Germline loops: CDR1 LNHNV, CDR2 YYDKDF (reference sequence). Trimming took off 6 bases at V and 1 base at J, with 6 bases between the two ends. The CDR3 here is CATRVGNTGELFF. CDR3 sequence (DNA): TGTGCCACCAGGGTAGGGAACACCGGGGAGCTGTTTTTT. Full variable domain (missing parts from reference TRBV15 and TRBJ2-2): DAMVIQNPRYQVTQFGKPVTLSCSQTLNHNVMYWYQQKSSQAPKLLFHYYDKDFNNEADTPDNFQSRRPNTSFCFLDIRSPGLGDTAMYLCATRVGNTGELFFGEGSRLTVL.

The chain uses TRBV7-2 and TRBJ2-7; 11 bases match TRBD1. After removal of 6 bases from V and 6 bases from J, the junction contained 7 bases not matched to a gene. This CDR3 spans 14 amino acids. CDR1 and CDR2 from the germline V gene are SGHTA and FQGNSA. Written as DNA, the CDR3 is TGTGCCAGCAGGCCCCGGGACAGGGGGTCCGAGCAGTACTTC. Protein sequence: CASRPRDRGSEQYF.

This clone was counted once. Additional DNA sequences in this sample encode the identical CDR3. The chain is built from TRBV7-3 and TRBJ2-1; possible D gene TRBD2, 6 bases. This CDR3 comprises 14 residues. CDR1 SGHTA and CDR2 FQGTGA come from the germline V gene. The V and J ends lost 0 bases and 5 bases respectively, with 8 bases between them. CDR3 protein: CASSLTSGNNEQFF. In DNA form, the CDR3 reads TGTGCCAGCAGCTTAACTAGCGGAAACAATGAGCAGTTCTTC.

The V and J genes are TRBV10-3 and TRBJ2-1, with D perhaps TRBD2 (5 bases). This CDR3 is built from 16 residues. V was clipped by 8 bases and J by 3 bases, with 20 bases between them. From germline, CDR1 is ENHRY and CDR2 SYGVKD. DNA of the CDR3: TGTGCCATCGGAGTCCTCGGGGTGGAAGGCTACAATGAGCAGTTCTTC. Encoded protein: CAIGVLGVEGYNEQFF.

This clone has only one observation. V and J are TRBV5-6 and TRBJ2-1, with 10 bases matching TRBD2. V was pared by 4 bases and J by 8 bases, with 6 bases of the junction left unmatched. This CDR3 contains 14 residues. Germline values: CDR1 SGHDT, CDR2 YYEEEE. The CDR3 is CASSPRTSGYEQFF. In DNA form, the CDR3 reads TGTGCCAGCAGCCCGCGGACTAGCGGTTATGAGCAGTTCTTC.

J is TRBJ1-1 and V is TRBV27; maybe TRBD1 (6 bases). Germline lookup yields CDR1 MNHEY and CDR2 SMNVEV (reference sequence). The V end lost 5 bases, the J end lost 4 bases, and 14 bases lay between the germline ends. There are 14 residues in the CDR3. CDR3 bases: TGTGCCAGCAGTCACCTTACAGGGCTCACTGAAGCTTTCTTT. Translating it yields CASSHLTGLTEAFF.

The chain combines TRBV7-2 with TRBJ2-3; 9 bases match TRBD2. Trimming removed 5 bases from V and 0 bases from J; junction bases left unmatched: 6. Per germline, CDR1 SGHTA and CDR2 FQGNSA. This CDR3 comprises 16 residues. The CDR3 protein is CASSPSGRFSTDTQYF. CDR3 coding DNA: TGTGCCAGCAGCCCAAGCGGGAGGTTTAGCACAGATACGCAGTATTTT. Full variable domain (rest looked up from reference TRBV7-2 and TRBJ2-3): GAGVSQSPSNKVTEKGKDVELRCDPISGHTALYWYRQSLGQGLEFLIYFQGNSAPDKSGLPSDRFSAERTGGSVSTLTIQRTQQEDSAVYLCASSPSGRFSTDTQYFGPGTRLTVL.

The rearrangement links TRBV19 to TRBJ1-5, with 9 nucleotides matching TRBD1. V lost 5 bases, J lost 2 bases, and 4 bases stayed unmatched. CDR3 length: 15 residues. Per germline, CDR1 LNHDA and CDR2 SQIVND (reference sequence). The CDR3 is CASSLQGAGNQPQHF. CDR3 in DNA: TGTGCCAGTAGTCTACAGGGGGCGGGCAATCAGCCCCAGCATTTT.

V usage is TRBV7-9 and J usage is TRBJ2-7; 7 positions match TRBD1. Germline loops: CDR1 SEHNR, CDR2 FQNEAQ (reference sequence). Trimming took 5 bases from V and 2 from J; bases not matched to a gene: 6. The CDR3 length is 14 residues. CDR3 region: CASSLWDRAYEQYF. The CDR3 DNA reads TGTGCCAGCAGCCTATGGGACAGAGCCTACGAGCAGTACTTC.

J is TRBJ2-1 and V is TRBV9; 9 nucleotides match TRBD2. With V trimmed by 1 base and J by 0 bases, 8 bases remained unmatched. This CDR3 spans 18 amino acids. Per the germline V gene, CDR1 is SGDLS and CDR2 is YYNGEE. CDR3 protein: CASSVPRAGGHSYNEQFF. Here the CDR3 DNA reads TGTGCCAGCAGCGTACCAAGAGCGGGAGGCCACTCCTACAATGAGCAGTTCTTC. Complete variable domain (other parts from reference TRBV9 and TRBJ2-1): DSGVTQTPKHLITATGQRVTLRCSPRSGDLSVYWYQQSLDQGLQFLIQYYNGEERAKGNILERFSAQQFPDLHSELNLSSLELGDSALYFCASSVPRAGGHSYNEQFFGPGTRLTVL.

Turning to this clone: At one end the junction does not follow the germline gene, possibly because of a read error. V and J are TRBV6-5 and TRBJ1-2; no firm D call. Germline V CDR1 and CDR2: MNHEY, SVGAGI. The CDR3 totals 13 residues. In DNA form, the CDR3 reads TGTGCCATCAGTGAGTCCCGGGGATGGGTCGACACCTTC. As protein: CAISESRGWVDTF.

This rearrangement joins TRBV27 to TRBJ2-7; TRBD1 matches 9 bases. This CDR3 is built from 15 residues. Losses at the gene ends were 4 bases for V and 5 bases for J; bases not matched to a gene: 9. The germline CDR1 and CDR2 sequences are MNHEY and SMNVEV (reference sequence). The CDR3 bases are TGTGCCAGCAGTTCCCCGGGACAGGGAACCCACGAGCAGTACTTC. It encodes CASSSPGQGTHEQYF.

The J gene is TRBJ2-5, the V gene TRBV10-2; 12 nucleotides align to TRBD1. Looked up from germline, CDR1 is WSHSY and CDR2 is SAAADI. The junction had 7 bases not matched to a gene; V was cut back by 3 bases and J by 2 bases. This CDR3 is built from 17 residues. The CDR3 region has the DNA TGCGCCAGCAGTGAACCGGGACAGGGGGCTGAACAAGAGACCCAGTACTTC. Its translation: CASSEPGQGAEQETQYF.

The V gene is TRBV10-3, the J gene TRBJ1-1; 9 bases align to TRBD1. This CDR3 has 15 residues. V lost 1 base, J lost 4 bases, and 4 bases stayed unmatched. From germline, CDR1 is ENHRY and CDR2 SYGVKD. The CDR3: CAISELETGGTEAFF. The CDR3 DNA follows: TGTGCCATCAGTGAGTTAGAGACAGGGGGCACTGAAGCTTTCTTT.

The CDR3 region is CASSSGSHRGGNEQFF. CDR3 sequence (DNA): TGTGCCAGCAGCTCGGGATCTCACAGGGGGGGCAATGAGCAGTTCTTC. The chain combines TRBV7-9 with TRBJ2-1; tentatively, D is TRBD1 (8 bases). This CDR3 contains 16 residues. The germline V gene has CDR1 SEHNR and CDR2 FQNEAQ (reference sequence). The germline V and J ends were trimmed by 4 bases and 6 bases, with 19 bases remaining between them.

J is TRBJ2-5 and V is TRBV27; no definite D call. The end of the DNA is better explained by TRBJ2-7, so the J call may be wrong. The germline gives CDR1 MNHEY, CDR2 SMNVEV (reference sequence). The CDR3 covers 14 residues. The CDR3 loop is CASSLREGPYEQYF. Here the CDR3 DNA reads TGTGCCAGCAGTTTAAGGGAAGGTCCCTACGAGCAGTACTTC.

The chain is built from TRBV7-9 and TRBJ2-7; 9 positions agree with TRBD1. Germline lookup yields CDR1 SEHNR and CDR2 FQNEAQ (reference sequence). The CDR3 has 13 amino acids. The trim removed 10 bases at V and 3 bases at J, leaving 7 bases unmatched. The CDR3 bases are TGTGCCATCGATCCGGGACAGGGCTACGAGCAGTACTTC. It codes for CAIDPGQGYEQYF.

The genes are TRBV7-3 and TRBJ1-1; 10 bases align to TRBD1. Germline V CDR1 and CDR2: SGHTA, FQGTGA. The CDR3 is 16 amino acids. Losses at the gene ends were 0 bases for V and 8 bases for J; bases not matched to a gene: 9. CDR3 protein: CASSLTRDRGLKEAFF. The CDR3 DNA reads TGTGCCAGCAGCTTAACCCGGGACAGGGGCCTAAAAGAAGCTTTCTTT. Full variable domain (missing parts from reference TRBV7-3 and TRBJ1-1): GAGVSQTPSNKVTEKGKYVELRCDPISGHTALYWYRQSLGQGPEFLIYFQGTGAADDSGLPNDRFFAVRPEGSVSTLKIQRTERGDSAVYLCASSLTRDRGLKEAFFGQGTRLTVV.

The rearrangement uses TRBV11-2 and TRBJ2-1, with D uncertain. CDR1 SGHAT and CDR2 FQNNGV come from the germline V gene. The CDR3 sequence is 13 residues long. Between the trimmed V and J ends, which lost 0 bases and 6 bases, there was a span of 6 bases. CDR3 amino acids: CASSLDASNEQFF. The CDR3 DNA reads as TGTGCCAGCAGCTTAGATGCCTCCAATGAGCAGTTCTTC. Full variable domain (rest looked up from reference TRBV11-2 and TRBJ2-1): EAGVAQSPRYKIIEKRQSVAFWCNPISGHATLYWYQQILGQGPKLLIQFQNNGVVDDSQLPKDRFSAERLKGVDSTLKIQPAKLEDSAVYLCASSLDASNEQFFGPGTRLTVL.

This clone showed up just a few times. Other DNA sequences in this specimen translate into the identical CDR3. V gene TRBV28 combines with J gene TRBJ2-3; TRBD2 matches 7 bases. CDR1 is MDHEN and CDR2 is SYDVKM in the germline V gene. The CDR3 extends over 13 amino acids. Trimming cost V 1 base and J 6 bases; bases outside gene matches: 1. This CDR3 reads CASSLSGGDTQYF. In DNA, the CDR3 is TGTGCCAGCAGTTTATCCGGGGGGGATACGCAGTATTTT.

With respect to this clone: At the DNA level, this CDR3 is encoded by other sequences in the same sample as well. The genes are TRBV29-1 and TRBJ2-7, with D perhaps matching TRBD1 or TRBD2 (5 bases each). Per the germline V gene, CDR1 is SQVTM and CDR2 is ANQGSEA. The CDR3 length is 12 residues. Between the trimmed V and J ends, which lost 4 bases and 2 bases, there was a span of 9 bases. For the CDR3, the DNA is TGCAGCGTTGTAAGGGGACCCTACGAGCAGTACTTC. Its translation is CSVVRGPYEQYF.

This clone was recorded a few times. This sequence joins TRBV28 and TRBJ1-2; D gene unclear. CDR3 length: 12 amino acids. V was pared by 2 bases and J by 3 bases, with 4 bases between. Germline V gene lookup returns CDR1 MDHEN and CDR2 SYDVKM. This CDR3 is CASSLQYYGYTF. The CDR3 DNA follows: TGTGCCAGCAGTTTACAGTACTATGGCTACACCTTC.

This clone was detected only a few times. This chain joins TRBV28 and TRBJ1-2; no reliable D call. The CDR3 runs 13 residues. Germline values: CDR1 MDHEN, CDR2 SYDVKM. The V end lost 4 bases, the J end lost 8 bases, and 14 bases lay between the germline ends. The CDR3 DNA follows: TGTGCCAGCAGTTCGGACTTCTGGAGGGGCTACACCTTC. It yields the protein CASSSDFWRGYTF.

Concerning this clone itself: Other nucleotide sequences from this sample produce the same CDR3. The chain combines TRBV5-5 with TRBJ1-1; D is ambiguous. CDR3 size: 13 residues. The V gene's germline CDR1 is SGHKS and CDR2 YYEKEE (reference sequence). V was cut by 0 bases and J by 2 bases, with 5 bases left in between. This CDR3 reads CASSLGANTEAFF. The CDR3 coding sequence is TGTGCCAGCAGCTTGGGGGCTAACACTGAAGCTTTCTTT.

The chain employs TRBV7-2 and TRBJ1-2, with 7 nucleotides matching TRBD1. CDR1 SGHTA and CDR2 FQGNSA come from the germline V gene. The CDR3 runs 14 residues. V dropped 5 bases and J dropped 4; count of bases not matched to a gene: 7. The CDR3 reads CASSPTGTVYGYTF. The CDR3 coding sequence is TGTGCCAGCAGCCCTACCGGGACAGTCTATGGCTACACCTTC.